Listed here is a single TCR beta chain. In the authors' methods: Estimates of nucleated cell counts were drawn from the amplification of reference gene primers. Sequencing used immunoSEQ multiplex PCR; TCRdb keeps in-frame clones, though not all of them. V and J calls and clone size are given by that table; D and trimming were obtained from the DNA. The table shows about 130,000 clones, with more than 75% occurring only once. The data were obtained in a study of blood T cell repertoires in COVID-19. Material for sequencing was peripheral blood. This receptor was identified in a man aged 45 to 65 with active COVID-19.

In nucleotides, the CDR3 is TGTGCCAGCAGTGTCGGGTATAACAATGAGCAGTTCTTC. Its protein is CASSVGYNNEQFF. This chain uses TRBV6-4 with TRBJ2-1, with D unclear. Germline V gene sequence: CDR1 MRHNA, CDR2 SNTAGT. CDR3 length: 13 residues. With 4 bases removed from V and 5 bases from J, the gap between germline ends came to 9 bases.